These T cell receptor beta chains were read from a single sample in a study of CD8 T cells in Susac syndrome. TCRdb reprocessed the immunoSEQ multiplex PCR reads via MiXCR and lists one record per CDR3 protein. This sample yields about 60,000 distinct CDR3 sequences, of which roughly 92% are seen a single time; nearly 0.2% belongs to the top ten. Source material: CD8+ T cells from PBMCs. Receptors were obtained from a human donor in good health. Both conserved end residues are part of each CDR3. D genes are given only for firm matches. Clone size is stated in some rows and not others, as once, few, many or a class when expanded.

TRBD1	TRBJ2-7	TRBV6-1	once	TGTGCCAGCAGCCCTAGACAGGGGGCCGCCGGATACGAGCAGTACTTC	CASSPRQGAAGYEQYF
.	TRBJ1-2	TRBV27	.	TGTGCCAGCAGTTTATATGCAGGGGACTATGGCTACACCTTC	CASSLYAGDYGYTF
TRBD2	TRBJ2-3	TRBV4-1	.	TGCGCCAGCAGCCAAGTGGATAGCGGGGGCACAGATACGCAGTATTTT	CASSQVDSGGTDTQYF
.	TRBJ2-3	TRBV4-1	.	TGCGCCAGCAGCCAACTTTCTAGCACAGATACGCAGTATTTT	CASSQLSSTDTQYF
TRBD1	TRBJ2-5	TRBV7-9	once	TGTGCCAGCAGCCCTCCCGGGACAGGGGCCCAAGAGACCCAGTACTTC	CASSPPGTGAQETQYF
.	TRBJ1-1	TRBV28	.	TGTGCCAGCAGCAACCCGGCCGGGGTTTGGACTGAAGCTTTCTTT	CASSNPAGVWTEAFF
.	TRBJ2-3	TRBV7-8	.	TGTGCCAGCAGCTTAGAGGGAGGGGGAAGCACAGATACGCAGTATTTT	CASSLEGGGSTDTQYF
TRBD1	TRBJ2-1	TRBV11-2	once	TGTGCCAGCAGCTTACGGACAGGGGTGAGGTATGAGCAGTTCTTC	CASSLRTGVRYEQFF
TRBD1	TRBJ2-5	TRBV5-4	.	TGTGCCAGCAGCCCGGGACAGACCAAAGAGACCCAGTACTTC	CASSPGQTKETQYF
.	TRBJ1-5	TRBV19	.	TGTGCCAGTAGTATCGGCAACAATCAGCCCCAGCATTTT	CASSIGNNQPQHF
.	TRBJ2-1	TRBV7-9	.	TGTGCCAGCAGCTTAGAAAAAGGAGAGAGAACATTCAATGAGCAGTTCTTC	CASSLEKGERTFNEQFF
TRBD1	TRBJ1-5	TRBV19	.	TGTGCCAGTAGTACCCCGTTCAGTGGACAGGGGAATCAGCCCCAGCATTTT	CASSTPFSGQGNQPQHF